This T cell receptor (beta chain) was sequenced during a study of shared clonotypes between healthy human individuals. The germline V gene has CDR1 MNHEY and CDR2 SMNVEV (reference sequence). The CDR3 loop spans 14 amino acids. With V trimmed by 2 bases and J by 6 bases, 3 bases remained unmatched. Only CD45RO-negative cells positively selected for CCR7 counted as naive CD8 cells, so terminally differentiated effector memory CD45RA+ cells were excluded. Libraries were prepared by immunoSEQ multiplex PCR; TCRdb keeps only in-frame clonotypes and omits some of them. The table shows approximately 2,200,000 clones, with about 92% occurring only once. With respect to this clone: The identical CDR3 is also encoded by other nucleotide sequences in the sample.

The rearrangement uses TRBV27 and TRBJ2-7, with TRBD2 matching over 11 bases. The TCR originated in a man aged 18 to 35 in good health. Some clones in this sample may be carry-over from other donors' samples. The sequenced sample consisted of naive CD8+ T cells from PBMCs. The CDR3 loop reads CASSLGLAGGEQYF. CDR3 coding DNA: TGTGCCAGCAGTTTAGGTCTAGCGGGAGGCGAGCAGTACTTC.